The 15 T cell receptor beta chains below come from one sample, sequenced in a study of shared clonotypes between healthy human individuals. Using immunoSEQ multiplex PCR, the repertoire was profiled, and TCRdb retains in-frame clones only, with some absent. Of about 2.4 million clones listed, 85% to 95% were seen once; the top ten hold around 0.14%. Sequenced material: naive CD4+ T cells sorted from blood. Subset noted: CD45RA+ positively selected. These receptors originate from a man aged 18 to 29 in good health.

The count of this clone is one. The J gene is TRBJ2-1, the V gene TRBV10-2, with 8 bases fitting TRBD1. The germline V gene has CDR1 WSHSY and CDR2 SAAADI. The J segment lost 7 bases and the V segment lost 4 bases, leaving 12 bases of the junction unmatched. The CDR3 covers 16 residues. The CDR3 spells CASSGARQGATNEQFF. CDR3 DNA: TGCGCCAGCAGTGGGGCCCGTCAGGGGGCAACGAATGAGCAGTTCTTC.

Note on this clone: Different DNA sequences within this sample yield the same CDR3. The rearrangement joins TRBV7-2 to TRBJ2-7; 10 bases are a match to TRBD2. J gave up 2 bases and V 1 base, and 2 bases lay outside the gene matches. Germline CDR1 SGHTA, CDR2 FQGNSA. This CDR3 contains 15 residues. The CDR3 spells CASSLGTSGTYEQYF. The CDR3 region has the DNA TGTGCCAGCAGCTTAGGTACTAGCGGGACCTACGAGCAGTACTTC.

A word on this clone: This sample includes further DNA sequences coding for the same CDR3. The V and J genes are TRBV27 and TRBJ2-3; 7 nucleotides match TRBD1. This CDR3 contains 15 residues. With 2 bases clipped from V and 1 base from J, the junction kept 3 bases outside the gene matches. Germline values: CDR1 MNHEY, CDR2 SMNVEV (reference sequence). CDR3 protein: CASSLEGARTDTQYF. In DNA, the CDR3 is TGTGCCAGCAGTTTAGAGGGGGCCCGCACAGATACGCAGTATTTT.

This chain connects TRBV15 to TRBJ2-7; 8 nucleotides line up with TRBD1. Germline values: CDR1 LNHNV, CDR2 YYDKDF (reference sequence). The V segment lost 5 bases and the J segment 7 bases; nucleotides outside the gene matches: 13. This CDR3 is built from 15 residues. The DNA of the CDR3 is TGTGCCACCAGCTTACGACAGGGGACCATAGAAGAGCAGTACTTC. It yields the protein CATSLRQGTIEEQYF.

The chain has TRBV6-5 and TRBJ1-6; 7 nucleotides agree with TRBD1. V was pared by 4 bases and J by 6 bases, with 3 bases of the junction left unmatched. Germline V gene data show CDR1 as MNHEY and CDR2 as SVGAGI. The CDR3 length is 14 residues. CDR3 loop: CASSSGQLNSPLHF. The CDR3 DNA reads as TGTGCCAGCAGTTCGGGACAGCTTAATTCACCCCTCCACTTT.

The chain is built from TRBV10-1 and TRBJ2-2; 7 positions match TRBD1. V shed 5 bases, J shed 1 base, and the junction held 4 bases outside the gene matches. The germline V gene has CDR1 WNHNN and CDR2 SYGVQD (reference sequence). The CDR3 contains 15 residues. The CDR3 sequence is CASSTHRGNTGELFF. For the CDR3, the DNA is TGCGCCAGCAGTACCCACAGGGGGAACACCGGGGAGCTGTTTTTT.

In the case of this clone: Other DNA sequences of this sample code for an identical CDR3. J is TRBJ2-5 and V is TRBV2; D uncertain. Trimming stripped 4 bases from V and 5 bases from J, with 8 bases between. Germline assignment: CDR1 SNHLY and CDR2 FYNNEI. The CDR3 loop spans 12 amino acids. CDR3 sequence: CASSGSPETQYF. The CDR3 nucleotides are TGTGCCAGCAGTGGCAGTCCGGAGACCCAGTACTTC.

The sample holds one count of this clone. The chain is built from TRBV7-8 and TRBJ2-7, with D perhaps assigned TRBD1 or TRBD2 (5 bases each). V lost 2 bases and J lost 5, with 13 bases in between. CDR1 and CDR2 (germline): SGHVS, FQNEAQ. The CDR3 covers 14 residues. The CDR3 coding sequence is TGTGCCAGCAGCTTATCAAGGGACCGCCACGAGCAGTACTTC. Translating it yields CASSLSRDRHEQYF.

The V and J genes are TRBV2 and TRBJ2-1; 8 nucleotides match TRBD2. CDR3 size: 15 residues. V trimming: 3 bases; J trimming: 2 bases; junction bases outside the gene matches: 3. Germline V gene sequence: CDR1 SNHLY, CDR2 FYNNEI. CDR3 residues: CASSDEAGAYNEQFF. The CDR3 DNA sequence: TGTGCCAGCAGTGACGAAGCGGGGGCCTACAATGAGCAGTTCTTC.

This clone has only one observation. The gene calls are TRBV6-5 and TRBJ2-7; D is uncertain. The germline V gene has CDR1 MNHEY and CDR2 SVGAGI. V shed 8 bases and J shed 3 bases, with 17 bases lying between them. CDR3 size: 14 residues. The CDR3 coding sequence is TGTGCCAGCGGAAAGGGCCCCACCTACTACGAGCAGTACTTC. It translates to CASGKGPTYYEQYF.

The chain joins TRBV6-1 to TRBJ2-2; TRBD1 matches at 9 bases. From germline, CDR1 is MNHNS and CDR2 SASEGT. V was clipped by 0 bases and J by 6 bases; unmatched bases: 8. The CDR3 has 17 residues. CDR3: CASSEAMGTGIPGELFF. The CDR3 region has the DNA TGTGCCAGCAGTGAAGCGATGGGGACAGGGATACCCGGGGAGCTGTTTTTT.

This CDR3 is CASSPSEERTQYF. The CDR3 DNA follows: TGTGCCAGCAGTCCCTCGGAGGAACGAACGCAGTATTTT. The chain joins TRBV28 to TRBJ2-3, with a tentative D call TRBD2 (5 bases). Between the trimmed V and J ends, which lost 5 bases and 9 bases, there was a span of 15 bases. CDR3 length: 13 amino acids. CDR1 and CDR2 (germline): MDHEN, SYDVKM.

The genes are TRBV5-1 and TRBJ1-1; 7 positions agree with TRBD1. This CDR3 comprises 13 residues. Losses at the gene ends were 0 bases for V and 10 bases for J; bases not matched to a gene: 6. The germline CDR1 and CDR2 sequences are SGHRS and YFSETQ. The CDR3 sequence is CASSLAGGELAFF. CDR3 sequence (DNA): TGCGCCAGCAGCTTGGCAGGGGGGGAATTAGCTTTCTTT. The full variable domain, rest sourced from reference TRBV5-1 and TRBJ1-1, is KAGVTQTPRYLIKTRGQQVTLSCSPISGHRSVSWYQQTPGQGLQFLFEYFSETQRNKGNFPGRFSGRQFSNSRSEMNVSTLELGDSALYLCASSLAGGELAFFGQGTRLTVV.

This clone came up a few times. The DNA of the CDR3 is TGTGCCAGCAGTGGATTACCTGAAAAACTGTTTTTT. It translates to CASSGLPEKLFF. The chain carries TRBV2 and TRBJ1-4; no clear D gene. Germline assignment: CDR1 SNHLY and CDR2 FYNNEI. The germline V and J ends were trimmed by 4 bases and 7 bases, with 7 bases remaining between them. The CDR3 length is 12 residues.

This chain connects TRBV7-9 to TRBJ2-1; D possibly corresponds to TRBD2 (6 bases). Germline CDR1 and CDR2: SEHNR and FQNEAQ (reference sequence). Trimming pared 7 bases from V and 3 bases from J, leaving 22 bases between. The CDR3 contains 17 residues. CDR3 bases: TGTGCCAGCACCTTGGGGGGTTTGGATCGGCTCTACAATGAGCAGTTCTTC. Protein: CASTLGGLDRLYNEQFF.